This T cell receptor (beta chain) was recovered during a study of blood T cell repertoires in COVID-19 (dated by TCRdb to 2020 to 2021). Turning to the overall study: Collaborator samples came from the United States, Italy and Spain and covered acute and convalescent phases of COVID-19. Where available, HLA class I and class II types were taken from metadata supplied by the sample provider and were not determined by assay-based typing. The material from the prospective study consisted of cDNA or gDNA derived from T cells, B-cell-depleted T cells, or PBMCs. A de-identified subject ID, COVID-19 status, age in years and sex were almost always included in the sample metadata. The repertoires were released in a freely available public database intended as a resource for research on the immune response to SARS-CoV-2. The dataset comprised deeply sampled blood TCRbeta repertoires from subjects exposed to, actively infected with, or recovered from COVID-19. The samples were drawn from the first 160 participants of the ongoing ImmuneRACE study and from more than 1,000 subjects provided by 6 global collaborators. Here is what the overall study found, with its caveats: Clinical and demographic metadata were provided uncurated, with the amount varying by source and participant.

The immunoSEQ Assay, a bias-controlled multiplex PCR, was used to amplify TCRbeta CDR3 regions from genomic DNA. Per the source publication's procedure: The number of nucleated cells in each sample was estimated from the amplification of reference gene primers within the assay. To quantify the absolute abundance of each unique TCRbeta CDR3 rearrangement, sequence reads were collapsed and filtered. Productive Simpson clonality was computed per sample as the square root of Simpson's diversity index over productive rearrangements. This is the immuneACCESS table as TCRdb keeps it, with only in-frame sequences that have V and J called. A part of the clones is gone; compared with another copy, unresolved V genes explain less than half, and the rest is unexplained. The D gene and trimming were derived from the DNA, and the V and J assignments and clone size from that table. In this sample the table shows about 340,000 clones, 70% to 90% of which occur a single time. The ten largest clones capture approximately 4.4% of the sample.

Counted from cysteine to phenylalanine, this CDR3 has 18 amino acids. Just the 54-base CDR3 DNA is kept, in frame starting at base 1. The germline V gene (reference sequence) gives CDR1 as LNHDA and CDR2 as SQIVND. Trimming takes 3 bases off V and 7 bases off J; junction bases not matched to a gene: 14. Enrolling through a virtual design, the prospective study's participants ranged in age from about 18 to 89 years and lived across 24 United States geographic areas. To assign participants to cohorts, the prospective study relied on clinical history that participants themselves reported in a screening survey and a study questionnaire. In the prospective study, whole blood, serum and a nasopharyngeal or oropharyngeal swab were collected from each participant by mobile phlebotomists. Additional blood draws and questionnaires over an approximately 2-month period could optionally be provided by prospective study participants. Before DNA extraction, blood samples from the prospective study were shipped at room temperature or frozen.

On this clone itself: Its antigen specificity is not known. No per-base quality is available; no much larger clone lies one base away.

This receptor chain uses TRBV19 and TRBJ1-6; a stretch of 8 junction bases matches TRBD1. Sequencing used PBMCs or T cells enriched from blood (not recorded which). The sequence was collected from a woman aged 40 to 50 with acute COVID-19. The CDR3 protein: CASSIGGQGGFRNSPLHF. The nucleotide sequence is given as TGTGCCAGTAGTATCGGCGGACAGGGTGGGTTTCGGAATTCACCCCTCCACTTT. Reference TRBV19 and TRBJ1-6 genes cover what lies past the CDR3, so the full variable domain is DGGITQSPKYLFRKEGQNVTLSCEQNLNHDAMYWYRQDPGQGLRLIYYSQIVNDFQKGDIAEGYSVSREKKESFPLTVTSAQKNPTAFYLCASSIGGQGGFRNSPLHFGNGTRLTVT.